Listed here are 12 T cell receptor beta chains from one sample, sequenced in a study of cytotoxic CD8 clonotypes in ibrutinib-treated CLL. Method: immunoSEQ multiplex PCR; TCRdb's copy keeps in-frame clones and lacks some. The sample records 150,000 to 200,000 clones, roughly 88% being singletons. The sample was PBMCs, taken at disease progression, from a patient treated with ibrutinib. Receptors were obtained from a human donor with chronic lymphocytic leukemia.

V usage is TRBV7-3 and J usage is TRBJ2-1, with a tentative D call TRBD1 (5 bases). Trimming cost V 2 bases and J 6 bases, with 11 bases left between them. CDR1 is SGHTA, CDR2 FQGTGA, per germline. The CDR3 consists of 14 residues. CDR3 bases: TGTGCCAGCAGCTTACAGGGTTTTGGCAATGAGCAGTTCTTC. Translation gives CASSLQGFGNEQFF.

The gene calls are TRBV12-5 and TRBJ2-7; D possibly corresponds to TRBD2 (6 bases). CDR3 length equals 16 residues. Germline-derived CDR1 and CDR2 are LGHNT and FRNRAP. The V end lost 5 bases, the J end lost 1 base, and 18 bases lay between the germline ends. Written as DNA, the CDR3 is TGTGCTAGTGGTCGACTGTACGGGAGTGGTTCCTACGAGCAGTACTTC. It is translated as CASGRLYGSGSYEQYF.

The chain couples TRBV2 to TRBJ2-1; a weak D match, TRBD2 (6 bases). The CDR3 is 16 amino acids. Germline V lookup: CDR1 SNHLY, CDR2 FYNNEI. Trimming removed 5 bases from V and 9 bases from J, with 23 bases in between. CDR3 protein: CASSPYSAGSSGEQFF. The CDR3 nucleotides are TGTGCCAGCAGTCCCTATAGTGCCGGGAGTTCGGGTGAGCAGTTCTTC.

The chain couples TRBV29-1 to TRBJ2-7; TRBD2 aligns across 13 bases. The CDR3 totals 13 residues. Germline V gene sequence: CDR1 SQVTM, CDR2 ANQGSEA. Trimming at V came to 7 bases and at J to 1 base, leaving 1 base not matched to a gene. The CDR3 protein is CSATSGRSYEQYF. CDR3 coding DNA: TGCAGCGCGACTAGCGGGAGGTCCTACGAGCAGTACTTC.

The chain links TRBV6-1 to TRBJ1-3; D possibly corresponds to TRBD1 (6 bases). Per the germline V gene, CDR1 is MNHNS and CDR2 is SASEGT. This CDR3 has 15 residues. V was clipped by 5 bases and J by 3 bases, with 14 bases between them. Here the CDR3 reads CASSIVAGDGNTIYF. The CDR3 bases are TGTGCCAGCAGTATTGTGGCAGGGGATGGAAACACCATATATTTT.

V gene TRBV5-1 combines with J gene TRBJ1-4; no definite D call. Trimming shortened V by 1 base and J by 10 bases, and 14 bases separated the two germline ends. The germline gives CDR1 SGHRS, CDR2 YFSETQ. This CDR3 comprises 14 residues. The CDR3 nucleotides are TGCGCCAGCAGCTTGCCCGGGTCTGGAGGAAAACTGTTTTTT. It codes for CASSLPGSGGKLFF.

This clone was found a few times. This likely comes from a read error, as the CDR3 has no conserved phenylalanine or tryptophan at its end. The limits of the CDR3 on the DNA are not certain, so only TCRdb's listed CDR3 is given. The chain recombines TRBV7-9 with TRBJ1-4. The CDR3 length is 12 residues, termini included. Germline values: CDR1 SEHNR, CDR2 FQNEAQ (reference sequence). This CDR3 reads CASSLGSSALSL.

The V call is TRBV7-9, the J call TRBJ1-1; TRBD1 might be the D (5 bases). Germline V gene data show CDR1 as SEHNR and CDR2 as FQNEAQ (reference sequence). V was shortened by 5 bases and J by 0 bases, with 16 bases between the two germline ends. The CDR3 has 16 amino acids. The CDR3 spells CASSILTGGVNTEAFF. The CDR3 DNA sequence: TGTGCCAGCAGCATCCTGACCGGGGGGGTGAACACTGAAGCTTTCTTT.

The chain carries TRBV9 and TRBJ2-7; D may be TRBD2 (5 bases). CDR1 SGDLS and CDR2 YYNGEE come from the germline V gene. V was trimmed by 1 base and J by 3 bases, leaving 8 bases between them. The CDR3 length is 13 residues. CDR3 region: CASSVYGNYEQYF. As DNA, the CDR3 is TGTGCCAGCAGCGTATACGGGAACTACGAGCAGTACTTC.

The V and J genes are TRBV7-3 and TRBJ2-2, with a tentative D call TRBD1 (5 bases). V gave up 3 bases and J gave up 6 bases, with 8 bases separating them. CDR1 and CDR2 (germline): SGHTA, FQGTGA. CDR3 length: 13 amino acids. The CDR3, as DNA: TGTGCCAGCAGCTTGCAGGGCTCCGGGGAGCTGTTTTTT. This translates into CASSLQGSGELFF.

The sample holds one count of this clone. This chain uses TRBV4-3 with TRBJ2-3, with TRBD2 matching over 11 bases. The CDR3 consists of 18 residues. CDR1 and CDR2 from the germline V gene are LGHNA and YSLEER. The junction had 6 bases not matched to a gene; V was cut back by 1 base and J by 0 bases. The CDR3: CASSQGGLAEYSTDTQYF. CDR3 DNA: TGCGCCAGCAGCCAAGGGGGACTAGCGGAATATAGCACAGATACGCAGTATTTT.

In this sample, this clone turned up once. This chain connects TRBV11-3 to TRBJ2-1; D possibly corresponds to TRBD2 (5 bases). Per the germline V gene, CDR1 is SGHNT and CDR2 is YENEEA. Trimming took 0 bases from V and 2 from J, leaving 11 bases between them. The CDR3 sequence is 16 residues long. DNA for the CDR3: TGTGCCAGCAGCTTAGAGGCGGGTGGACCCTACAATGAGCAGTTCTTC. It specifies CASSLEAGGPYNEQFF.